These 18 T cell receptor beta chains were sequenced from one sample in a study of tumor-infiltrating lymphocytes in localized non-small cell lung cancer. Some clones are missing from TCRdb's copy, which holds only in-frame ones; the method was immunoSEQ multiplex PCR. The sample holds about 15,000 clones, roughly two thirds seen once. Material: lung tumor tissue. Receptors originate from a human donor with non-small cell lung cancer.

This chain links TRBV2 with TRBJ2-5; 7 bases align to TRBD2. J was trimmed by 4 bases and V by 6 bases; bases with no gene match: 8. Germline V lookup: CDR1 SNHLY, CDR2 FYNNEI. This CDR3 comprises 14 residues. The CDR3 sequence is CASSEAGVRETQYF. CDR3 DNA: TGTGCCAGCAGCGAGGCGGGAGTTCGAGAGACCCAGTACTTC. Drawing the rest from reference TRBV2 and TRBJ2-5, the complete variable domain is EPEVTQTPSHQVTQMGQEVILRCVPISNHLYFYWYRQILGQKVEFLVSFYNNEISEKSEIFDDQFSVERPDGSNFTLKIRSTKLEDSAMYFCASSEAGVRETQYFGPGTRLLVL.

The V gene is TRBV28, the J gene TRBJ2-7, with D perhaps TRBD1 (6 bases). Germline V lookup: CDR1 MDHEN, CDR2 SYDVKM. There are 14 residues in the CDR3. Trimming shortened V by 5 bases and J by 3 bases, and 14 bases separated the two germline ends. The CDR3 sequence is CASSKAGADYEQYF. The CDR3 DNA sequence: TGTGCCAGCAGTAAGGCAGGGGCGGACTACGAGCAGTACTTC.

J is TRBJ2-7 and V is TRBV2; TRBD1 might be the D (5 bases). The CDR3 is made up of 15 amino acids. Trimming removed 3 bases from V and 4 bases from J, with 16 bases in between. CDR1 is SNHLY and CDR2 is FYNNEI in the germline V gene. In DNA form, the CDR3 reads TGTGCCAGCAGTGACGGTTGGGCAGGGATGTACGAGCAGTACTTC. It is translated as CASSDGWAGMYEQYF.

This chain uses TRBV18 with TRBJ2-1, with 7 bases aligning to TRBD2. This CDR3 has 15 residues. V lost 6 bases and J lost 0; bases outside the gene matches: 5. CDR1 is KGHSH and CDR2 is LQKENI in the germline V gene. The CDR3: CASSQGGSSYNEQFF. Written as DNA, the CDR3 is TGTGCCAGCTCCCAAGGCGGGAGCTCCTACAATGAGCAGTTCTTC.

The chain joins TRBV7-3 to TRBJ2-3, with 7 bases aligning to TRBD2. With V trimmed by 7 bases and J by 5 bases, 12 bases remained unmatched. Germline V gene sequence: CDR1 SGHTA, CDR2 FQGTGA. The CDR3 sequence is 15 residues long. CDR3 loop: CASTKTGGEGDTQYF. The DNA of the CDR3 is TGTGCCAGCACCAAAACAGGAGGGGAGGGAGATACGCAGTATTTT.

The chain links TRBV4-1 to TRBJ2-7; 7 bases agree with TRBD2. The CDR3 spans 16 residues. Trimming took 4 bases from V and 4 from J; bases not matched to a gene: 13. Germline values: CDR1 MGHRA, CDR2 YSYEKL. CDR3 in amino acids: CASSPLPSGAIYEQYF. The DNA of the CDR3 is TGCGCCAGCAGCCCCCTTCCGAGCGGGGCTATATACGAGCAGTACTTC.

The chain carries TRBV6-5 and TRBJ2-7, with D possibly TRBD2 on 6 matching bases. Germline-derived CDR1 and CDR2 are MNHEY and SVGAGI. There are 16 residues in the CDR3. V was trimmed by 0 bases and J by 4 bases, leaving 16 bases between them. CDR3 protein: CASSYSSSVAGYEQYF. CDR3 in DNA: TGTGCCAGCAGTTACTCCTCTAGCGTTGCTGGGTACGAGCAGTACTTC.

The CDR3 reads CASSIPPSYEQYF. The CDR3 region has the DNA TGTGCCAGCAGTATACCTCCCAGCTACGAGCAGTACTTC. The chain is built from TRBV6-6 and TRBJ2-7; D remains unclear. Trimming left V 5 bases short and J 3 bases short, with 11 bases between. CDR3 length: 13 amino acids. Germline V gene lookup returns CDR1 MNHNY and CDR2 SVGAGI (reference sequence).

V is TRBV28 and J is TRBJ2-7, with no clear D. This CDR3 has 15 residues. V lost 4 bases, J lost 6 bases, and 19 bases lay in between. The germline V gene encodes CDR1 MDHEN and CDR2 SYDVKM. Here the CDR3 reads CASSYSTSPVGEQYF. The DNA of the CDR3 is TGTGCCAGCAGTTATTCCACATCCCCGGTCGGCGAGCAGTACTTC.

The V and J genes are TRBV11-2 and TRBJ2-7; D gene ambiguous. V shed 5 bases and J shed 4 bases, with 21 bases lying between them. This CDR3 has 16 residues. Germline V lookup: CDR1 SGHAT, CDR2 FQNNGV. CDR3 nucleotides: TGTGCCAGCAGCACCTCCAGTGGCCGAAGCTTATACGAGCAGTACTTC. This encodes CASSTSSGRSLYEQYF.

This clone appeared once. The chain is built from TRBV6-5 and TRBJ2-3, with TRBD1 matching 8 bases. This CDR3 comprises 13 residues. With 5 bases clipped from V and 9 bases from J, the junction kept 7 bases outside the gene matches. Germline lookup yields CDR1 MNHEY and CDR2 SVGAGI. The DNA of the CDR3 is TGTGCCAGCAGTCCCTGGACAGGGCCCACGCAGTATTTT. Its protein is CASSPWTGPTQYF.

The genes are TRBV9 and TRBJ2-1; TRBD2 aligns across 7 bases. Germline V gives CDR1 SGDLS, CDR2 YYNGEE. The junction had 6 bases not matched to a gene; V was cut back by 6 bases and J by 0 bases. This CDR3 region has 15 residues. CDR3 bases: TGTGCCAGCAACCTGGGCGGGAGCTCCTACAATGAGCAGTTCTTC. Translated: CASNLGGSSYNEQFF.

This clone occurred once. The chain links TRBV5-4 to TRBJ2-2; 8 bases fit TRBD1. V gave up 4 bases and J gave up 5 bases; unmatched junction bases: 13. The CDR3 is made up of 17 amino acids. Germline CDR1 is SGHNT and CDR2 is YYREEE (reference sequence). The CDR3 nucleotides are TGTGCCAGCAGCCCCTCCTGGGGGACAGGTTTGACCGGGGAGCTGTTTTTT. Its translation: CASSPSWGTGLTGELFF.

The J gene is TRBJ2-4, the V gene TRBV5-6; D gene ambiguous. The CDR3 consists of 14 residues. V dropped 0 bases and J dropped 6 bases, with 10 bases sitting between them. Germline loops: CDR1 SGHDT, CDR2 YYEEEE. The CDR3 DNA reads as TGTGCCAGCAGCTTGGCCCTAGTAAGAAACATTCAGTACTTC. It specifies CASSLALVRNIQYF.

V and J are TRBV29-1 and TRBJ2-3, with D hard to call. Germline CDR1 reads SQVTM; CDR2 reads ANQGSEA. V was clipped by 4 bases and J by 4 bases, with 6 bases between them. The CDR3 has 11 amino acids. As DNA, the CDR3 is TGCAGCGTTGCCCCCCCAGATACGCAGTATTTT. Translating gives CSVAPPDTQYF.

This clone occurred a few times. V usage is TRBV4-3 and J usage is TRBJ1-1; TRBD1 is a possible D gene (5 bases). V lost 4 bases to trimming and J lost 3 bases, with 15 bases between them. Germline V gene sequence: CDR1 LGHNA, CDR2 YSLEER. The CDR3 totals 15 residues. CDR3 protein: CASSPNLGGDTEAFF. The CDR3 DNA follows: TGCGCCAGCAGCCCGAACCTGGGAGGGGACACTGAAGCTTTCTTT.

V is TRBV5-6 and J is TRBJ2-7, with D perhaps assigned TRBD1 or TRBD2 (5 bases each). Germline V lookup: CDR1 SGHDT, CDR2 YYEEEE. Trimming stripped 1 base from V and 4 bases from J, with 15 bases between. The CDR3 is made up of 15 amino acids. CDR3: CASSLWGFGGYEQYF. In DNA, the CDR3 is TGTGCCAGCAGCTTGTGGGGATTTGGGGGATACGAGCAGTACTTC.

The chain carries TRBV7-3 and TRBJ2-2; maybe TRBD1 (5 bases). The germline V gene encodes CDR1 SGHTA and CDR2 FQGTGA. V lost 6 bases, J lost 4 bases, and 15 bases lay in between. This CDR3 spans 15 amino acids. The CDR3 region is CASRGEGAPTGELFF. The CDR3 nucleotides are TGTGCCAGCAGGGGCGAAGGGGCCCCCACCGGGGAGCTGTTTTTT.